Below, 26 T cell receptor beta chains from the same sample are listed, as sequenced in a study of tumor and adjacent non-tumor tissue in lung cancer. Three rounds of nested PCR, following a modified ARM-PCR protocol, produced the TCRbeta library. TCRdb re-called the multiplex PCR reads with MiXCR, one entry per CDR3 protein. The sample carries more than 35,000 distinct CDR3 sequences, roughly 60% recorded once. RNA was extracted from bulk tissue without any cell sorting. Distant lung tissue was collected more than 3 cm away from the tumor edge. Specimen: distant non-tumor lung tissue. These receptors originate from a woman in her thirties or forties with non-small cell lung cancer.

Of note for this clonotype: Germline is not matched at one junction end, which may reflect a read error. The chain recombines TRBV7-3 with TRBJ2-7, with TRBD1 matching over 8 bases. Germline CDR1 and CDR2: SGHTA and FQGTGA. This CDR3 region has 14 residues. CDR3 DNA sequence: TGTGCCAGCAGCCCCGGACAGGGAGCCTACGTGCAGTACTTC. Translated, it gives CASSPGQGAYVQYF.

Notes on this clonotype: A much larger clone lies a single base off, so this may be a read error. The chain joins TRBV20-1 to TRBJ1-5, with D perhaps TRBD1 (6 bases). CDR1 and CDR2 from the germline V gene are DFQATT and SNEGSKA (reference sequence). This CDR3 region has 14 residues. In DNA, the CDR3 is TGCACTGCTAATTGGGACACCCAAGATCAGCCCCAGCATTTT. Translation gives CTANWDTQDQPQHF.

There are many counts of this clonotype. In DNA form, the CDR3 reads TGTGCCAGCAGGGGGACCGAATACAATGAGCAGTTCTTC. Amino acids: CASRGTEYNEQFF. This rearrangement joins TRBV2 to TRBJ2-1; the D call may be TRBD1 or TRBD2 (5 bases each). The CDR3 length is 13 residues. Germline V gene lookup returns CDR1 SNHLY and CDR2 FYNNEI. V was cut by 6 bases and J by 4 bases, with 10 bases left in between.

This clonotype appeared a few times. With a much larger clone just one base away, this may be a read error. The conserved closing phenylalanine or tryptophan is absent in this CDR3, likely reflecting a read error. The chain joins TRBV4-2 to TRBJ2-1, with TRBD2 matching over 10 bases. The J segment lost 4 bases and the V segment lost 0 bases, leaving 6 bases of the junction unmatched. This CDR3 comprises 17 residues. Germline V gives CDR1 LGHNA, CDR2 YNFKEQ. CDR3 loop: CASSQEPSGSKYNEQFL. In DNA, the CDR3 is TGTGCCAGCAGCCAAGAACCTAGCGGGAGCAAATACAATGAGCAGTTCCTC.

The DNA of the CDR3 is TGCAGTGCTAGAGAAGGACTATTTGATCTGTACTTC. Its protein is CSAREGLFDLYF. The V and J genes are TRBV20-1 and TRBJ2-7; possibly TRBD2 for D (6 bases). Germline lookup yields CDR1 DFQATT and CDR2 SNEGSKA (reference sequence). V was trimmed by 0 bases and J by 12 bases, leaving 15 bases between them. There are 12 residues in the CDR3.

Comments on this clonotype: At one of its ends the junction is not consistent with the germline gene, which may arise from a read error. V usage is TRBV11-2 and J usage is TRBJ1-2; D is possibly TRBD1 (5 bases). Germline CDR1 reads SGHAT; CDR2 reads FQNNGV. The CDR3 covers 16 residues. CDR3 loop: CANSPALSDRGYDYTF. In nucleotides, the CDR3 is TGTGCCAACAGCCCGGCCCTCTCAGACAGAGGCTATGACTACACCTTC. The complete variable domain, with remaining parts taken from reference TRBV11-2 and TRBJ1-2, reads EAGVAQSPRYKIIEKRQSVAFWCNPISGHATLYWYQQILGQGPKLLIQFQNNGVVDDSQLPKDRFSAERLKGVDSTLKIQPAKLEDSAVYLCANSPALSDRGYDYTFGSGTRLTVV.

Comments on this clonotype: A junction end diverges from the germline sequence, so it may reflect a read error. The genes are TRBV12-3 or TRBV12-4 and TRBJ2-7, with D hard to call. This CDR3 region has 15 residues. This chain's CDR3 is CASSLEIADPYKQYF. CDR3 nucleotides: TGTGCCAGCAGTTTAGAGATCGCGGATCCCTACAAGCAGTACTTC.

About this clonotype itself: One junction end disagrees with the germline gene, perhaps due to a read error. This chain connects TRBV11-2 to TRBJ2-7; D possibly corresponds to TRBD2 (5 bases). The CDR3 is made up of 14 amino acids. The germline CDR1 and CDR2 sequences are SGHAT and FQNNGV. The CDR3 reads CASNLVSNSYEHYF. CDR3 nucleotides: TGCGCTAGCAACTTAGTCTCAAACTCCTACGAGCACTACTTC.

Turning to this clonotype: This is likely a read error, given that the CDR3 carries no conserved phenylalanine or tryptophan at its end. V gene TRBV12-3 or TRBV12-4 combines with J gene TRBJ1-1; no definite D call. The CDR3 sequence is 13 residues long. CDR3: CVTQSNIATEAFV. CDR3 coding DNA: TGTGTCACCCAGTCAAATATAGCCACTGAAGCTTTCGTT.

The chain uses TRBV11-2 and TRBJ2-7, with D unclear. The CDR3 totals 14 residues. The germline V gene encodes CDR1 SGHAT and CDR2 FQNNGV. V was pared by 11 bases and J by 3 bases, with 20 bases between. The CDR3 DNA follows: TGTGCCTGCAACTTAGTCTCAAACTTCTACGAGCAGTACTTC. This codes for CACNLVSNFYEQYF.

This clonotype has a count of ten or more. The chain has TRBV28 and TRBJ2-7, with D possibly called TRBD1 or TRBD2 (6 bases each). Trimming took 3 bases from V and 2 from J, leaving 14 bases between them. CDR3 length: 15 amino acids. Germline V CDR1 and CDR2: MDHEN, SYDVKM. Written as DNA, the CDR3 is TGTGCCAGCAGTTTTCGGGGGCGCCCAACCTACGAGCAGTACTTC. This encodes CASSFRGRPTYEQYF. The full variable domain, rest sourced from reference TRBV28 and TRBJ2-7, is DVKVTQSSRYLVKRTGEKVFLECVQDMDHENMFWYRQDPGLGLRLIYFSYDVKMKEKGDIPEGYSVSREKKERFSLILESASTNQTSMYLCASSFRGRPTYEQYFGPGTRLTVT.

In regard to this clonotype: A much bigger clone sits one base away, suggesting this may be a read error. This sequence joins TRBV6-1 and TRBJ2-1, with 7 bases that match TRBD2. CDR1 is MNHNS and CDR2 is SASEGT in the germline V gene. The CDR3 has 12 amino acids. The CDR3 nucleotides read TGTGTCAGCAGTGAATTCGGGACTACGCAGCTCTTC. Amino acid sequence: CVSSEFGTTQLF.

This clonotype was counted many times. The DNA of the CDR3 is TGTGCCAGCAGTCTACGGGACTGCTATGGCTACACCTTC. This gives the protein CASSLRDCYGYTF. The rearrangement uses TRBV6-5 and TRBJ1-2; D is perhaps TRBD1 (5 bases). CDR1 is MNHEY, CDR2 SVGAGI, per germline. The V end lost 5 bases, the J end lost 4 bases, and 11 bases lay between the germline ends. This CDR3 contains 13 residues.

This clonotype has a handful of counts. This clone may be a read error of a much larger clone one base away. The chain uses TRBV6-1 and TRBJ2-3; 9 bases match TRBD1. Germline values: CDR1 MNHNS, CDR2 SASEGT. Germline trimming cut 8 bases from V and 5 bases from J; bases unmatched to any gene: 5. The CDR3 length is 13 residues. The CDR3 DNA reads as TGTGCCAGCGAAGGGACAGGGATAGATACGCAGTATTTT. Translation: CASEGTGIDTQYF.

With regard to this clonotype: Possible read error: a much larger clone is one base away. CDR3 protein: CASASEGTDRQYF. The CDR3 coding sequence is TGTGCCAGCGCCTCCGAGGGGACAGATAGGCAGTATTTT. J is TRBJ2-3 and V is TRBV13; TRBD1 agrees at 7 bases. Germline-derived CDR1 and CDR2 are PRHDT and FYEKMQ (reference sequence). The CDR3 is 13 residues long.

This rearrangement joins TRBV11-2 to TRBJ2-3, with a tentative D call TRBD1 (5 bases). This CDR3 comprises 16 residues. V gave up 2 bases and J gave up 5 bases, with 17 bases separating them. The germline gives CDR1 SGHAT, CDR2 FQNNGV. CDR3 region: CASSLRLVTVEDTQYF. As DNA, the CDR3 is TGTGCCAGCAGCTTAAGGCTCGTGACAGTGGAAGATACGCAGTATTTT.

Concerning this clonotype: The CDR3 end shows no conserved phenylalanine or tryptophan, and so a read error is likely. The V gene is TRBV11-2, the J gene TRBJ2-2; D is ambiguous. Germline V CDR1 and CDR2: SGHAT, FQNNGV. The CDR3 sequence is 14 residues long. CDR3 loop: CASSLAPLTRELFL. The CDR3 bases are TGTGCCAGCAGCTTAGCCCCTCTCACCAGGGAGCTGTTTCTT.

Turning to this clonotype: The junction departs from the called germline gene at one end, perhaps through a read error. The CDR3 reads CSGGGGTVNEKLLF. The CDR3 DNA sequence: TGCAGCGGGGGCGGAGGGACTGTAAATGAAAAACTGCTTTTT. The rearrangement uses TRBV29-1 and TRBJ1-4, with TRBD1 as a possible D gene (5 bases). From germline, CDR1 is SQVTM and CDR2 ANQGSEA. The CDR3 covers 14 residues.

This clonotype was counted many times. Germline is not matched at one junction end, which may reflect a read error. This chain uses TRBV29-1 with TRBJ2-2; possibly TRBD2 for D (6 bases). Germline V gene lookup returns CDR1 SQVTM and CDR2 ANQGSEA. This CDR3 comprises 12 residues. CDR3 in DNA: TGCAGCGTTTATTCGGTCACCGGGGGGCTGTTTTTT. Protein: CSVYSVTGGLFF.

Concerning this clonotype itself: The junction shows a germline mismatch at one end, possibly a read error. The chain employs TRBV28 and TRBJ1-6, with D possibly being TRBD1 (5 bases). CDR1 MDHEN and CDR2 SYDVKM come from the germline V gene. CDR3 length: 13 residues. The CDR3 here is CAGSTRGISPLHF. The CDR3 bases are TGTGCCGGCAGCACGAGGGGAATATCACCCCTCCACTTT.

Points on this clonotype: One junction end disagrees with the germline gene, perhaps due to a read error. CDR3: CVSSPGLGSDTQYF. In DNA form, the CDR3 reads TGTGTCAGCAGCCCGGGACTGGGGTCGGATACGCAGTATTTT. The chain combines TRBV11-3 with TRBJ2-3; perhaps TRBD2 as D (6 bases). Germline values: CDR1 SGHNT, CDR2 YENEEA. This CDR3 has 14 amino acids.

This clonotype came up a few times. The genes are TRBV6-1 and TRBJ1-1; D is ambiguous. Per the germline V gene, CDR1 is MNHNS and CDR2 is SASEGT. This CDR3 has 12 residues. The V end lost 6 bases, the J end lost 5 bases, and 10 bases lay between the germline ends. CDR3 nucleotide sequence: TGTGCCAGCAGCCGCCATGGTACTGAAGCTTTCTTT. Its protein product is CASSRHGTEAFF.

A note on this clonotype: Germline is not matched at one junction end, which may reflect a read error. The chain uses TRBV5-6 and TRBJ2-5; TRBD1 or TRBD2 may be the D gene (5 bases each). This CDR3 is built from 14 residues. The germline CDR1 and CDR2 sequences are SGHDT and YYEEEE. CDR3 bases: TGCGCCAGCAGCTTACCCAGGGAGCACGAGACCCAGTACTTC. Translating it yields CASSLPREHETQYF.

As to this clonotype: The junction does not match germline at one end; this may be a read error. CDR3 nucleotides: TGTGCCAGCAGTTTCGGGGATTCACCCCACCACTTC. Protein sequence: CASSFGDSPHHF. The chain has TRBV5-8 and TRBJ1-6; D gene unclear. CDR1 is SGHTS and CDR2 is YDEGEE in the germline V gene. This CDR3 has 12 amino acids.

Regarding this clonotype: Since the CDR3 does not end with the conserved phenylalanine or tryptophan, this likely comes from a read error. This chain joins TRBV4-2 and TRBJ2-1, with 13 positions matching TRBD2. Germline V gene lookup returns CDR1 LGHNA and CDR2 YNFKEQ. There are 18 residues in the CDR3. The CDR3 spells CVSSQDYGTSGTYNEQFL. DNA of the CDR3: TGTGTCAGCAGCCAAGATTACGGGACTAGCGGGACCTACAATGAGCAGTTCCTC.

This clonotype was seen a handful of times. An end of the junction differs from the germline gene, which may be a read error. For the CDR3, the DNA is TGTGCCAGCAGCCCAGCCGGGGGGGAGGTGTTTTTT. Translating gives CASSPAGGEVFF. The chain carries TRBV7-3 and TRBJ2-2; 8 bases line up with TRBD2. Germline assignment: CDR1 SGHTA and CDR2 FQGTGA. CDR3 length: 12 residues.